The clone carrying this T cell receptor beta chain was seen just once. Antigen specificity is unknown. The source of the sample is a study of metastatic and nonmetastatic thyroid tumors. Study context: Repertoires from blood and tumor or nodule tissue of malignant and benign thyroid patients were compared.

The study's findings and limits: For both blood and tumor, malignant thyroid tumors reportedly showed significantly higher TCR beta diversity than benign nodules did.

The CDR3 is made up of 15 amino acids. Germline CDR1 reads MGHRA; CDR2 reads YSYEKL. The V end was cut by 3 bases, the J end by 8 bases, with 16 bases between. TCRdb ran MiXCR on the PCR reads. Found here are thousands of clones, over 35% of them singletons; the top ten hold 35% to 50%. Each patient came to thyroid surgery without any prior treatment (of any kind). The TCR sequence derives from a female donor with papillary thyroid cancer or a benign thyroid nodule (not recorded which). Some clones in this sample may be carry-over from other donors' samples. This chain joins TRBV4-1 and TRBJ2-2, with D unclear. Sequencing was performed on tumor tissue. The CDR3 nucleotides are TGCGCCAGCAGCCACACCCCCGGCCAAGCAGGGGAGCTGTTTTTT. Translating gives CASSHTPGQAGELFF.